The present TCR beta chain was sequenced within a study of blood T cell repertoires in COVID-19. Study as a whole: Whether acute or convalescent, the COVID-19 samples came from the United States, Italy and Spain. T cells, B-cell-depleted T cells, or PBMCs provided the cDNA or gDNA that served as material.

The authors' processing: Quantification of nucleated cells was approximated via reference gene primer amplification. Profiling relied on immunoSEQ multiplex PCR, and the TCRdb table lists in-frame clones only, not all of them. V and J calls and clone size are those listed in that table; D and trimming were worked out from the DNA. Of approximately 250,000 clones listed, 84% are singletons. Trimming pared 1 base from V and 4 bases from J, leaving 11 bases between. The CDR3 consists of 14 residues. The V gene's germline CDR1 is GTSNPN and CDR2 SVGIG (reference sequence). The sequence came from a woman aged 40 to 49 who had recovered from COVID-19. The source material was peripheral blood. The chain combines TRBV30 with TRBJ1-5; possibly TRBD1 for D (5 bases). This CDR3 is CAWSARPGNQPQHF. The CDR3 nucleotides are TGTGCCTGGAGTGCAAGGCCAGGGAATCAGCCCCAGCATTTT.